The 2 T cell receptor beta chains given below trace back to one sample, sequenced in a study of shared clonotypes between healthy human individuals. Some clones are missing from TCRdb's copy, which holds only in-frame ones; the method was immunoSEQ multiplex PCR. Found here are approximately 640,000 clones, less than 80% of them singletons; the top ten hold around 1.8%. What was sequenced was memory CD4+ T cells sorted from blood. Subset denoted: CD45RA-negative fraction. The receptors shown here come from a woman in her thirties in good health.

The chain carries TRBV11-1 and TRBJ2-7, with D maybe TRBD1 (6 bases). V lost 5 bases and J 2 bases, leaving 16 bases between the germline ends. The CDR3 runs to 15 residues. Germline V lookup: CDR1 SGHAT, CDR2 FQDESV (reference sequence). The CDR3 DNA reads as TGTGCCAGCAGCCCATACCGGGACACCGCCTACGAGCAGTACTTC. It specifies CASSPYRDTAYEQYF.

The CDR3 coding sequence is TGTGCCAGCAGCTTAACGGCTAATCAGCCCCAGCATTTT. It codes for CASSLTANQPQHF. This chain connects TRBV11-2 to TRBJ1-5; D is ambiguous. Germline CDR1 and CDR2: SGHAT and FQNNGV. V was trimmed by 2 bases and J by 4 bases, leaving 6 bases between them. The CDR3 loop spans 13 amino acids.